This TCR beta chain was found in a study of T cell changes during pregnancy in multiple sclerosis. Clones were sequenced by immunoSEQ multiplex PCR, and TCRdb holds only the in-frame ones, with some missing. There are 50,000 or so clones in the sample; about 90% occur only once, and about 1.2% lies in the top ten. This CDR3 is built from 12 residues. In germline, CDR1 is ENHRY, CDR2 SYGVKD. V was pared by 10 bases and J by 6 bases, with 8 bases of the junction left unmatched. The clonotype was recovered from a female donor in good health, enrolled as a control in a pregnancy study. This chain connects TRBV10-3 to TRBJ2-7; 8 bases are a match to TRBD1. The sample here was peripheral blood, taken after pregnancy. DNA for the CDR3: TGTGCCACCGGGACAGGCGACGGCGAGCAGTACTTC. Its translation is CATGTGDGEQYF.